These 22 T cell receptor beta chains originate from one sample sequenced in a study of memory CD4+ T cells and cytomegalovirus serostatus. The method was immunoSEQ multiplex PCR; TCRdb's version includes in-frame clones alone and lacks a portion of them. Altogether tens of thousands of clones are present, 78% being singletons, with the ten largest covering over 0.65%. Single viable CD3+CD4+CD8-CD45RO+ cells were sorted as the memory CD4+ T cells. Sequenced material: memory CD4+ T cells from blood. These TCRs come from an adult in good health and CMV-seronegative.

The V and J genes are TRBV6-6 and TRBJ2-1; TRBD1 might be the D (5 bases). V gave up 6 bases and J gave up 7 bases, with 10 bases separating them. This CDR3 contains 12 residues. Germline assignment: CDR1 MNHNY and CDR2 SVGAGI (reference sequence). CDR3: CASSTGPNEQFF. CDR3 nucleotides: TGTGCCAGCAGCACAGGACCGAATGAGCAGTTCTTC.

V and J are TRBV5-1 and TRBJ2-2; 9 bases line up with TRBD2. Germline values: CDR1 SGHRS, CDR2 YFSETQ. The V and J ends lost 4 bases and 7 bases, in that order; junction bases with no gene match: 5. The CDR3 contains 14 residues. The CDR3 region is CASSHTAGGGELFF. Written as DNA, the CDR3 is TGCGCCAGCAGCCATACAGCGGGGGGCGGGGAGCTGTTTTTT. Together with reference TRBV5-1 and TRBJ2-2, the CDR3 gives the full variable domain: KAGVTQTPRYLIKTRGQQVTLSCSPISGHRSVSWYQQTPGQGLQFLFEYFSETQRNKGNFPGRFSGRQFSNSRSEMNVSTLELGDSALYLCASSHTAGGGELFFGEGSRLTVL.

The CDR3 loop is CATSSRAARVITGEQYF. CDR3 nucleotides: TGTGCCACCTCAAGCAGGGCCGCCAGGGTTATAACGGGGGAGCAGTACTTC. The rearrangement uses TRBV19 and TRBJ2-7; possibly TRBD1 or TRBD2 for D (5 bases each). Trimming took off 10 bases at V and 7 bases at J, with 32 bases between the two ends. Germline CDR1 reads LNHDA; CDR2 reads SQIVND (reference sequence). The CDR3 runs 17 residues.

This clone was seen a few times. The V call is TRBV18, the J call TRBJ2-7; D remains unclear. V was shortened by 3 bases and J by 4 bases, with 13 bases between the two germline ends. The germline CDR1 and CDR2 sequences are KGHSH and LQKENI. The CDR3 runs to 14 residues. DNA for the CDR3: TGTGCCAGCTCACCCGTTGGCACGGAATACGAGCAGTACTTC. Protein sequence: CASSPVGTEYEQYF.

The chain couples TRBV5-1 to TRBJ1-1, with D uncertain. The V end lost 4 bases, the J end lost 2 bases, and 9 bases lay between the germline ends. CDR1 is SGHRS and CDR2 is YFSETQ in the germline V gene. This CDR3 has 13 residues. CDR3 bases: TGCGCCAGCAGCGTCACTATAAACACTGAAGCTTTCTTT. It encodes CASSVTINTEAFF. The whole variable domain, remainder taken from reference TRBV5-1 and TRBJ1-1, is KAGVTQTPRYLIKTRGQQVTLSCSPISGHRSVSWYQQTPGQGLQFLFEYFSETQRNKGNFPGRFSGRQFSNSRSEMNVSTLELGDSALYLCASSVTINTEAFFGQGTRLTVV.

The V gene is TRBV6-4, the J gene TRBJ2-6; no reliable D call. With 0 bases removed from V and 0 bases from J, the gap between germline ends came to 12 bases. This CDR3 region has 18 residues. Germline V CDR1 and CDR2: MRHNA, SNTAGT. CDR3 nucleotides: TGTGCCAGCAGTGACTCGGCGGCCGCCAGCTCTGGGGCCAACGTCCTGACTTTC. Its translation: CASSDSAAASSGANVLTF.

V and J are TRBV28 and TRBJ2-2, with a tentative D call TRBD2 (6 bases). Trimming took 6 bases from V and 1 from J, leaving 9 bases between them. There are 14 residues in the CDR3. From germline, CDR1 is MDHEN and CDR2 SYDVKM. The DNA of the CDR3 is TGTGCCAGCAGGCTCGGGGGGAACACCGGGGAGCTGTTTTTT. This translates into CASRLGGNTGELFF. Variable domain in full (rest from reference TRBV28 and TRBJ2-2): DVKVTQSSRYLVKRTGEKVFLECVQDMDHENMFWYRQDPGLGLRLIYFSYDVKMKEKGDIPEGYSVSREKKERFSLILESASTNQTSMYLCASRLGGNTGELFFGEGSRLTVL.

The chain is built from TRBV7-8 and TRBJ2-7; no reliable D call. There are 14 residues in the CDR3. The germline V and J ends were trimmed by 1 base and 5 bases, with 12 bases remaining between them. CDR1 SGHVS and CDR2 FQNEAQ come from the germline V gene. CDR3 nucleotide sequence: TGTGCCAGCAGCTTAGGAGTGGTTGGGGACGAGCAGTACTTC. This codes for CASSLGVVGDEQYF.

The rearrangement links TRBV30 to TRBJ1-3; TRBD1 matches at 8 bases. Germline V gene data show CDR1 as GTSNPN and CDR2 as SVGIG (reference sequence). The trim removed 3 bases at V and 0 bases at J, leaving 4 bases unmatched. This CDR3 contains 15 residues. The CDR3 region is CAWSGQGHSGNTIYF. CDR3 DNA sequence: TGTGCCTGGAGCGGACAGGGACACTCTGGAAACACCATATATTTT.

CDR3 protein: CAGDREVGTEAFF. CDR3 DNA: TGTGCCGGGGACAGGGAAGTGGGCACTGAAGCTTTCTTT. The chain carries TRBV30 and TRBJ1-1, with TRBD1 identical over 9 bases. There are 13 residues in the CDR3. V trimming: 8 bases; J trimming: 4 bases; junction bases outside the gene matches: 8. CDR1 GTSNPN and CDR2 SVGIG come from the germline V gene (reference sequence).

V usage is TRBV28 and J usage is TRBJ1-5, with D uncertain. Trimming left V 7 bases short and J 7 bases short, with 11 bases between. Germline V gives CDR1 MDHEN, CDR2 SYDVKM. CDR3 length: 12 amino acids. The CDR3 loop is CASTQEEQPQHF. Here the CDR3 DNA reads TGTGCCAGCACCCAGGAAGAACAGCCCCAGCATTTT.

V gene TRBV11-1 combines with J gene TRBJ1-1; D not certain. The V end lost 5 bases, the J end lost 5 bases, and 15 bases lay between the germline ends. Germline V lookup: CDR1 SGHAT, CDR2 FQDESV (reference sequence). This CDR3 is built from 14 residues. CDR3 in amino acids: CASSPPTRETEAFF. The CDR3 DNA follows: TGTGCCAGCAGCCCCCCCACTAGGGAGACTGAAGCTTTCTTT.

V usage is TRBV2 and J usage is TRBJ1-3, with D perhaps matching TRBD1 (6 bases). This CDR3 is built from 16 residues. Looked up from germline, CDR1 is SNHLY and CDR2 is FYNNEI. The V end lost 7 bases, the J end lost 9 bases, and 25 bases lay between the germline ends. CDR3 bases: TGTGCCAGCATAGGTTTGGGACAAGGATGGAGGGGCACCATATATTTT. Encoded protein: CASIGLGQGWRGTIYF.

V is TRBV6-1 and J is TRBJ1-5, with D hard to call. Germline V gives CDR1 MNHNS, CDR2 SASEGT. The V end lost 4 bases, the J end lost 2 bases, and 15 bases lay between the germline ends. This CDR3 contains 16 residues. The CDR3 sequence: CASSALSGSRNQPQHF. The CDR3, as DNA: TGTGCCAGCAGTGCACTCTCGGGCAGTCGCAATCAGCCCCAGCATTTT.

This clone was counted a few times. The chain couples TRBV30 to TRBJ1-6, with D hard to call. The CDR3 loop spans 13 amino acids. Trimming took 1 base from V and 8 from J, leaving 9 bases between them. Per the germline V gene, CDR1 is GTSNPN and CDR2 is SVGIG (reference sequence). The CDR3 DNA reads TGTGCCTGGAGTGAGAGCGGGGATTCACCCCTCCACTTT. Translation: CAWSESGDSPLHF. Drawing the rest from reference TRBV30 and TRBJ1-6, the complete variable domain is SQTIHQWPATLVQPVGSPLSLECTVEGTSNPNLYWYRQAAGRGLQLLFYSVGIGQISSEVPQNLSASRPQDRQFILSSKKLLLSDSGFYLCAWSESGDSPLHFGNGTRLTVT.

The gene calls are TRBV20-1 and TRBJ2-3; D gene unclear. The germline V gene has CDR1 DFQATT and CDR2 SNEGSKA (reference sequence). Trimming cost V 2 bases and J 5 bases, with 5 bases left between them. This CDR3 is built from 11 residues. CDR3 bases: TGCAGTGCTAGACAAGGAGATACGCAGTATTTT. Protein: CSARQGDTQYF.

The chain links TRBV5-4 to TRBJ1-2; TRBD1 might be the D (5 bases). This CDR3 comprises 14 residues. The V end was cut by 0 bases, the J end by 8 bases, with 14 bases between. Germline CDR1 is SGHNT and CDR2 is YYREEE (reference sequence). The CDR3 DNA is TGTGCCAGCAGCTTGGCCCTGGCAGGGCAAGGCTACACCTTC. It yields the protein CASSLALAGQGYTF.

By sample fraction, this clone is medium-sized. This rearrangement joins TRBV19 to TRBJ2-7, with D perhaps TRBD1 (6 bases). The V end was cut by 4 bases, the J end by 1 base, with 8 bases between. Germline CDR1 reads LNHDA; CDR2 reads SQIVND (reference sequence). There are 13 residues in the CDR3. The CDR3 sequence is CASSRQGSYEQYF. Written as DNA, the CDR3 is TGTGCCAGTAGTAGGCAGGGGTCCTACGAGCAGTACTTC.

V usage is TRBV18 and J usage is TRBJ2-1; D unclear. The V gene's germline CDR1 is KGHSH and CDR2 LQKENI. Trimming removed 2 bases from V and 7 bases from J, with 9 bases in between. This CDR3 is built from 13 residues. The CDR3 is CASSPGLENEQFF. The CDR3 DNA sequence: TGTGCCAGCTCACCAGGCCTAGAGAATGAGCAGTTCTTC.

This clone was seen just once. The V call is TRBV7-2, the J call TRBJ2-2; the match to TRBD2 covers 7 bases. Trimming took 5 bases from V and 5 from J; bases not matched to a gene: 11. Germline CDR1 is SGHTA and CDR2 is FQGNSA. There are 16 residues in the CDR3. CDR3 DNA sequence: TGTGCCAGCAGCCCGAGGTCGGGGGGAGGGACCGGGGAGCTGTTTTTT. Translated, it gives CASSPRSGGGTGELFF.

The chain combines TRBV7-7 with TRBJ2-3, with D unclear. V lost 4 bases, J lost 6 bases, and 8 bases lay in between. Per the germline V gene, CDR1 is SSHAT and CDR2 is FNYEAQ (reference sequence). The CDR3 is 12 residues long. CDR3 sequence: CASSSDSDTQYF. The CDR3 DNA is TGTGCCAGCAGCTCCGATTCGGATACGCAGTATTTT.

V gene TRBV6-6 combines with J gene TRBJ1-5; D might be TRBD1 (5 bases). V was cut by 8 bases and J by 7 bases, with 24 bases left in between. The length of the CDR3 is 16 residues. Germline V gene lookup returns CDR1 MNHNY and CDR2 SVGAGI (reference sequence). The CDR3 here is CASEIGGGWSRQPQHF. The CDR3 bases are TGTGCCAGCGAGATTGGGGGGGGGTGGTCGCGGCAGCCCCAGCATTTT.